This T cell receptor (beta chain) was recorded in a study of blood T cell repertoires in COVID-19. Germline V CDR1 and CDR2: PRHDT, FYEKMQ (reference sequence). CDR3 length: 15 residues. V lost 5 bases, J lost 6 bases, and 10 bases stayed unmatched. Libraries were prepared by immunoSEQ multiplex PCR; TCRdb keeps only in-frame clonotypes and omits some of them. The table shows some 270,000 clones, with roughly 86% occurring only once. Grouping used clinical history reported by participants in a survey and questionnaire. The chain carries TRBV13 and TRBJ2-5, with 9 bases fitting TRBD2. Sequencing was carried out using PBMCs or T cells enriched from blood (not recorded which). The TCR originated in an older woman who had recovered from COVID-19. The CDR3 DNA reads TGTGCCAGCAGCGAACGCGGGGGGGCCAAAAAGACCCAGTACTTC. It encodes CASSERGGAKKTQYF.